This T cell receptor (beta chain) is drawn from a study of neurological immune-mediated disorders. TCRdb processed the 5' RACE reads anew with MiXCR; each CDR3 protein has one entry. Here the sample spans under 85,000 distinct CDR3 sequences, around 5.1% being singletons. Between the trimmed V and J ends, which lost 4 bases and 10 bases, there was a span of 12 bases. The CDR3 extends over 13 amino acids. CDR1 SGHRS and CDR2 YFSETQ come from the germline V gene. Unsorted libraries were prepared from 2 million PBMCs held at -80 C. Overall study results and limits: When grouped phylogenetically, the repertoires of 18 of the 34 multiple sclerosis patients fell together in one related-CDR3 cluster, which is a possible signature. No CDR3 amino acid sequences were shared by expanded clones across subjects, suggesting private repertoires in all groups.

This clonotype was recorded many times. Its specificity is unknown. The sequenced sample was PBMCs. This TCR was sampled from a human donor with multiple sclerosis. The donor label of this sample is uncertain. The chain uses TRBV5-1 and TRBJ1-6, with D uncertain. CDR3 protein: CASSGGSESPLHF. CDR3 nucleotide sequence: TGCGCCAGCAGCGGTGGGAGTGAGTCACCCCTCCACTTT.